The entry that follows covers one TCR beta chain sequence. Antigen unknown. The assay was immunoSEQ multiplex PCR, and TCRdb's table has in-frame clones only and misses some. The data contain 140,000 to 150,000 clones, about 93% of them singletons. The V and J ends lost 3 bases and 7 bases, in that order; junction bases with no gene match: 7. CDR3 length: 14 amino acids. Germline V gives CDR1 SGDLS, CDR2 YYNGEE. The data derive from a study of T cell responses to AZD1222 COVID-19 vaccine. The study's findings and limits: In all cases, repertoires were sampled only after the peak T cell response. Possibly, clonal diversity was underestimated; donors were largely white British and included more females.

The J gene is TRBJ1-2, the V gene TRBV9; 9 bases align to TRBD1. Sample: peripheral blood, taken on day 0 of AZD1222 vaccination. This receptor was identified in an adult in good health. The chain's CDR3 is CASSAPGTGTGYTF. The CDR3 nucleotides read TGTGCCAGCAGCGCCCCAGGGACAGGGACTGGCTACACCTTC. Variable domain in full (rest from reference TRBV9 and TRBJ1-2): DSGVTQTPKHLITATGQRVTLRCSPRSGDLSVYWYQQSLDQGLQFLIQYYNGEERAKGNILERFSAQQFPDLHSELNLSSLELGDSALYFCASSAPGTGTGYTFGSGTRLTVV.